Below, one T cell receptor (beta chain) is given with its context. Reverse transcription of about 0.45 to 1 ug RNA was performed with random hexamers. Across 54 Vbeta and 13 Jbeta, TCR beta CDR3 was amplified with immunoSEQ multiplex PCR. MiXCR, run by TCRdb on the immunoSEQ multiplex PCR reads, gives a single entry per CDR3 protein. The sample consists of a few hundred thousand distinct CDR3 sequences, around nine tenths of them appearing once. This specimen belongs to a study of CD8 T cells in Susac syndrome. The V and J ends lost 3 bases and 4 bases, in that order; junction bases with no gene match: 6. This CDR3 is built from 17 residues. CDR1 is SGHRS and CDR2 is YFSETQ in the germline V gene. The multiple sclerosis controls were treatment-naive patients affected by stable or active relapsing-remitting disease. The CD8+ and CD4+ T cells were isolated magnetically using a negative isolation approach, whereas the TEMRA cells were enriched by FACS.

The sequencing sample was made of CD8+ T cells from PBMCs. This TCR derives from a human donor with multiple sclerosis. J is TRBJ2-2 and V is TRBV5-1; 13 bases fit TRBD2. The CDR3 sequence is CASSSTSGGRPTGELFF. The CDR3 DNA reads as TGCGCCAGCAGCTCGACTAGCGGGGGGCGGCCCACCGGGGAGCTGTTTTTT.